A single sample gave rise to the 18 T cell receptor beta chains below, sequenced in a study of early T cells in non-severe SARS-CoV-2 infection. TCRdb recomputed calls from the 5' RACE reads with MiXCR, one row per CDR3 protein. There are 29,000 or so distinct CDR3 sequences in the sample; 4.5% occur only once, and 5.5% to 7% lies in the top ten. The sequenced material came from whole blood. The receptors shown here come from an adult who was a healthcare worker with PCR-confirmed SARS-CoV-2 infection or an uninfected control (not recorded which).

In its sample, this clonotype was seen a few times. The chain carries TRBV6-5 and TRBJ1-1; D unresolved. Trimming removed 4 bases from V and 1 base from J, with 13 bases in between. The CDR3 has 15 residues. CDR1 MNHEY and CDR2 SVGAGI come from the germline V gene. The CDR3 DNA sequence: TGTGCCAGCAGTTCCGGACGAGGCGGGAACACTGAAGCTTTCTTT. It yields the protein CASSSGRGGNTEAFF.

Many counts were recorded for this clonotype. The chain carries TRBV3-1 and TRBJ1-1; D call uncertain. The CDR3 has 13 amino acids. Germline V gene lookup returns CDR1 LGHDT and CDR2 YNNKEL (reference sequence). With 6 bases removed from V and 2 bases from J, the gap between germline ends came to 10 bases. The CDR3 loop is CASSHTYNTEAFF. The CDR3 nucleotides are TGTGCCAGCAGTCACACTTATAACACTGAAGCTTTCTTT. The full variable domain, rest sourced from reference TRBV3-1 and TRBJ1-1, is DTAVSQTPKYLVTQMGNDKSIKCEQNLGHDTMYWYKQDSKKFLKIMFSYNNKELIINETVPNRFSPKSPDKAHLNLHINSLELGDSAVYFCASSHTYNTEAFFGQGTRLTVV.

The CDR3 reads CASSLGEITYEQYF. Written as DNA, the CDR3 is TGTGCCAGCAGCTTAGGCGAGATTACCTACGAGCAGTACTTC. The chain couples TRBV7-8 to TRBJ2-7; no reliable D call. V lost 1 base to trimming and J lost 2 bases, with 9 bases between them. CDR3 length equals 14 residues. The germline CDR1 and CDR2 sequences are SGHVS and FQNEAQ. Full variable domain (remainder filled in from reference TRBV7-8 and TRBJ2-7): GAGVSQSPRYKVAKRGQDVALRCDPISGHVSLFWYQQALGQGPEFLTYFQNEAQLDKSGLPSDRFFAERPEGSVSTLKIQRTQQEDSAVYLCASSLGEITYEQYFGPGTRLTVT.

This clonotype showed up many times. The chain couples TRBV7-9 to TRBJ2-4, with D hard to call. With 4 bases removed from V and 0 bases from J, the gap between germline ends came to 13 bases. Germline V gives CDR1 SEHNR, CDR2 FQNEAQ (reference sequence). This CDR3 is built from 16 residues. CDR3 amino acids: CASSSSGDLAKNIQYF. The DNA for the CDR3 is TGTGCCAGCAGCTCAAGTGGAGACCTAGCCAAAAACATTCAGTACTTC.

The J gene is TRBJ2-3, the V gene TRBV12-3 or TRBV12-4; 10 nucleotides align to TRBD1. This CDR3 has 15 residues. The V and J ends lost 6 bases and 4 bases, in that order; junction bases with no gene match: 7. Here the CDR3 reads CASSQGQGDADTQYF. The CDR3 DNA sequence: TGTGCCAGCAGCCAAGGACAGGGGGATGCAGATACGCAGTATTTT.

There are a few counts of this clonotype. The rearrangement joins TRBV15 to TRBJ2-2; 7 nucleotides match TRBD1. Germline V gene sequence: CDR1 LNHNV, CDR2 YYDKDF (reference sequence). The CDR3 covers 15 residues. The junction had 3 bases not matched to a gene; V was cut back by 5 bases and J by 0 bases. CDR3 amino acids: CATSRDRTNTGELFF. CDR3 bases: TGTGCCACCAGCCGGGACAGAACGAACACCGGGGAGCTGTTTTTT.

The sample holds many counts of this clonotype. The chain joins TRBV7-6 to TRBJ2-5; TRBD1 matches at 7 bases. V gave up 4 bases and J gave up 5 bases; unmatched junction bases: 10. The CDR3 extends over 15 amino acids. Germline values: CDR1 SGHVS, CDR2 FNYEAQ. The CDR3 DNA sequence: TGTGCCAGCAGCTCACAGGGGATTTTCGTCGAGACCCAGTACTTC. Amino acid sequence: CASSSQGIFVETQYF.

This clonotype was detected many times. The gene calls are TRBV10-3 and TRBJ1-3; D not certain. Germline V gene sequence: CDR1 ENHRY, CDR2 SYGVKD. Trimming removed 9 bases at V and 0 bases at J, with 12 bases between. The CDR3 totals 14 residues. For the CDR3, the DNA is TGTGCCATGGGCGCCGCCGACTCTGGAAACACCATATATTTT. Protein: CAMGAADSGNTIYF.

This clonotype was seen ten or more times. The rearrangement uses TRBV9 and TRBJ2-1; D is unclear. The V gene's germline CDR1 is SGDLS and CDR2 YYNGEE. The ends were cut back, 2 bases at V and 6 bases at J, with 6 bases in the middle. This CDR3 contains 12 residues. CDR3 bases: TGTGCCAGCAGCGTTACGGTCAATGAGCAGTTCTTC. Protein: CASSVTVNEQFF. Together with reference TRBV9 and TRBJ2-1, the CDR3 gives the full variable domain: DSGVTQTPKHLITATGQRVTLRCSPRSGDLSVYWYQQSLDQGLQFLIQYYNGEERAKGNILERFSAQQFPDLHSELNLSSLELGDSALYFCASSVTVNEQFFGPGTRLTVL.

This clonotype has ten or more counts. The V and J genes are TRBV4-3 and TRBJ1-2, with 9 bases matching TRBD1. V lost 3 bases, J lost 5 bases, and 13 bases stayed unmatched. In germline, CDR1 is LGHNA, CDR2 YSLEER. This CDR3 contains 17 residues. CDR3 sequence (DNA): TGCGCCAGCAGCCACACAGGGGGCGCCGGCCCACCTTATGGCTACACCTTC. This sequence encodes CASSHTGGAGPPYGYTF.

This clonotype was detected ten times or more. The chain couples TRBV30 to TRBJ2-2; unclear D gene. The length of the CDR3 is 14 residues. CDR1 and CDR2 from the germline V gene are GTSNPN and SVGIG (reference sequence). V shed 4 bases and J shed 5 bases, with 14 bases lying between them. The DNA of the CDR3 is TGTGCCTGGAACCCATTAAGGGTAACCGGGGAGCTGTTTTTT. Translating it yields CAWNPLRVTGELFF. Full variable domain (rest looked up from reference TRBV30 and TRBJ2-2): SQTIHQWPATLVQPVGSPLSLECTVEGTSNPNLYWYRQAAGRGLQLLFYSVGIGQISSEVPQNLSASRPQDRQFILSSKKLLLSDSGFYLCAWNPLRVTGELFFGEGSRLTVL.

This clonotype was seen repeatedly, ten times or more. J is TRBJ2-3 and V is TRBV2; D unclear. This CDR3 has 13 amino acids. The germline V gene encodes CDR1 SNHLY and CDR2 FYNNEI. Trimming cost V 6 bases and J 2 bases, with 9 bases left between them. For the CDR3, the DNA is TGTGCCAGCAGGCCCGCAAACACAGATACGCAGTATTTT. Translating it yields CASRPANTDTQYF.

This clonotype showed up many times. The V and J genes are TRBV7-3 and TRBJ2-1; 10 bases fit TRBD2. The V gene's germline CDR1 is SGHTA and CDR2 FQGTGA. The CDR3 totals 15 residues. V gave up 5 bases and J gave up 8 bases; unmatched junction bases: 9. CDR3 loop: CASSHRSGGAYEQFF. CDR3 DNA sequence: TGTGCCAGCAGCCATCGAAGCGGGGGGGCCTATGAGCAGTTCTTC.

This clonotype was recorded at least ten times. The V gene is TRBV2, the J gene TRBJ2-3; D is unresolved. CDR1 and CDR2 from the germline V gene are SNHLY and FYNNEI. This CDR3 comprises 16 residues. The germline V and J ends were trimmed by 2 bases and 1 base, with 13 bases remaining between them. The DNA of the CDR3 is TGTGCCAGCAGTGAAAGGACCTGGTACGGCACAGATACGCAGTATTTT. Residues: CASSERTWYGTDTQYF.

This chain joins TRBV29-1 and TRBJ2-5, with D maybe TRBD1 (5 bases). V lost 7 bases, J lost 4 bases, and 16 bases lay in between. Germline V CDR1 and CDR2: SQVTM, ANQGSEA. CDR3 length equals 13 residues. CDR3 in amino acids: CSAEDTVGETQYF. DNA for the CDR3: TGCAGCGCTGAGGACACCGTTGGAGAGACCCAGTACTTC.

This clonotype was observed many times. The J gene is TRBJ1-2, the V gene TRBV3-1; D possibly corresponds to TRBD1 (6 bases). The CDR3 contains 18 residues. CDR1 LGHDT and CDR2 YNNKEL come from the germline V gene (reference sequence). Trimming removed 1 base from V and 0 bases from J, with 18 bases in between. The chain's CDR3 is CASSQGAGATAANYGYTF. In nucleotides, the CDR3 is TGTGCCAGCAGCCAAGGAGCAGGGGCGACAGCAGCTAACTATGGCTACACCTTC.

This clonotype has at least ten counts. The CDR3 nucleotides read TGTGCCAGCAGTTTTAACAGCCAAAGGTACGAGCAGTACTTC. Its protein is CASSFNSQRYEQYF. The chain joins TRBV12-3 or TRBV12-4 to TRBJ2-7; no reliable D call. This CDR3 has 14 residues. Trimming left V 3 bases short and J 4 bases short, with 13 bases between.

This clonotype was detected only a few times. The chain recombines TRBV24-1 with TRBJ2-1; 7 positions agree with TRBD1. Germline loops: CDR1 KGHDR, CDR2 SFDVKD. This CDR3 contains 15 residues. V trimming: 1 base; J trimming: 5 bases; junction bases outside the gene matches: 4. The CDR3, as DNA: TGTGCCACCAGTGATTTTCCCGGGACAGACAATGAGCAGTTCTTC. Protein: CATSDFPGTDNEQFF.